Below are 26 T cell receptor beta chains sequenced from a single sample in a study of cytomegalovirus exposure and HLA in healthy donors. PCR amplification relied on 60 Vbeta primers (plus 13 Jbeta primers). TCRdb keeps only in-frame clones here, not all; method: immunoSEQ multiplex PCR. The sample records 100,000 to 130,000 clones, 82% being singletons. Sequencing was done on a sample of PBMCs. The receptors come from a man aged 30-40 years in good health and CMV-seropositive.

CDR3 nucleotide sequence: TGTGCCAGCAGCTCGGGAGGAACAGGAGATGAAAAACTGTTTTTT. Its protein is CASSSGGTGDEKLFF. J is TRBJ1-4 and V is TRBV5-4; D is perhaps TRBD1 (5 bases). CDR3 length: 15 residues. Germline values: CDR1 SGHNT, CDR2 YYREEE (reference sequence). Trimming removed 3 bases at V and 6 bases at J, with 15 bases between.

This chain's CDR3 is CASSPRGHRSTDTQYF. The CDR3 DNA reads as TGTGCCAGCTCACCTAGAGGACACCGAAGCACAGATACGCAGTATTTT. The chain uses TRBV18 and TRBJ2-3; D might be TRBD1 (5 bases). This CDR3 is built from 16 residues. The V and J ends lost 3 bases and 0 bases respectively, with 13 bases between them. Germline loops: CDR1 KGHSH, CDR2 LQKENI.

Here the CDR3 DNA reads TGTGCCAGCAGTGAAGCGCCGGGGGCCTATAATTCACCCCTCCACTTT. Encoded protein: CASSEAPGAYNSPLHF. The chain combines TRBV2 with TRBJ1-6; possibly TRBD1 for D (5 bases). CDR3 length: 16 amino acids. Germline lookup yields CDR1 SNHLY and CDR2 FYNNEI. V gave up 0 bases and J gave up 2 bases, with 8 bases separating them.

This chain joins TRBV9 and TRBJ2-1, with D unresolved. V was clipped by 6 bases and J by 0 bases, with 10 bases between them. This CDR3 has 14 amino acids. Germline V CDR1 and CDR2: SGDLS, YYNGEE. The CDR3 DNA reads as TGTGCCAGCAATAAGCCGAGCTCCTACAATGAGCAGTTCTTC. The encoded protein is CASNKPSSYNEQFF.

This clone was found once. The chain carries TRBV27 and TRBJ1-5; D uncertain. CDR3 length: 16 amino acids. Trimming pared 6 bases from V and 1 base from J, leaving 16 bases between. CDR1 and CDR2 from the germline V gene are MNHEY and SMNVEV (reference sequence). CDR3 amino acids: CASRPFGGRSNQPQHF. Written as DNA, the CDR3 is TGTGCCAGCAGACCCTTCGGCGGGCGGAGCAATCAGCCCCAGCATTTT.

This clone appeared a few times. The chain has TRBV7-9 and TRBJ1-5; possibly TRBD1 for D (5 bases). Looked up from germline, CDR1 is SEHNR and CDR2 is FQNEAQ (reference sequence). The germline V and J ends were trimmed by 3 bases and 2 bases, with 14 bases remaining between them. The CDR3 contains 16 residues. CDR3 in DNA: TGTGCCAGCAGCTTTTTCGGGCGGGGGGGCAATCAGCCCCAGCATTTT. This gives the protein CASSFFGRGGNQPQHF.

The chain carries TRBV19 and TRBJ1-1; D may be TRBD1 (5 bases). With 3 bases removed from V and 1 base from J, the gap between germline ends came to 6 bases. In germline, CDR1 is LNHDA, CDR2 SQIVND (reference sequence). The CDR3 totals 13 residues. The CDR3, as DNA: TGTGCCAGTAGTATTAGGGGGAACACTGAAGCTTTCTTT. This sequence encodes CASSIRGNTEAFF. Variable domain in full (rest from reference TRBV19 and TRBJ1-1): DGGITQSPKYLFRKEGQNVTLSCEQNLNHDAMYWYRQDPGQGLRLIYYSQIVNDFQKGDIAEGYSVSREKKESFPLTVTSAQKNPTAFYLCASSIRGNTEAFFGQGTRLTVV.

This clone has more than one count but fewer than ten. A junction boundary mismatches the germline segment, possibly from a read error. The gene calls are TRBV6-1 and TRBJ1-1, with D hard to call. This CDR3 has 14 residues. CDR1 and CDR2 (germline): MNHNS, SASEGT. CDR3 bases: TGTACCAGCAGTGACTCAGTAGAGGGTACTGAAGCTTTCTTT. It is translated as CTSSDSVEGTEAFF.

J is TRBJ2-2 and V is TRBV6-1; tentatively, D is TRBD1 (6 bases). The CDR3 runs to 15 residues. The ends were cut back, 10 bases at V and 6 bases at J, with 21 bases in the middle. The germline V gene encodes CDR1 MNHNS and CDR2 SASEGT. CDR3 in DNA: TGTGCCACCAGCGAGAGCAGGGGCGTCCCCGGGGAGCTGTTTTTT. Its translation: CATSESRGVPGELFF.

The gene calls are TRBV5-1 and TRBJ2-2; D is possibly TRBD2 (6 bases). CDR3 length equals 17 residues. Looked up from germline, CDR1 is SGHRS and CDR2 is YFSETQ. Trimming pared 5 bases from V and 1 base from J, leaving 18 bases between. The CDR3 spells CASRLNVGLLNTGELFF. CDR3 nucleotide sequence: TGCGCCAGCAGACTCAATGTGGGACTTTTGAACACCGGGGAGCTGTTTTTT. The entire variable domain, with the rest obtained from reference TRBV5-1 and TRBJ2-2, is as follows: KAGVTQTPRYLIKTRGQQVTLSCSPISGHRSVSWYQQTPGQGLQFLFEYFSETQRNKGNFPGRFSGRQFSNSRSEMNVSTLELGDSALYLCASRLNVGLLNTGELFFGEGSRLTVL.

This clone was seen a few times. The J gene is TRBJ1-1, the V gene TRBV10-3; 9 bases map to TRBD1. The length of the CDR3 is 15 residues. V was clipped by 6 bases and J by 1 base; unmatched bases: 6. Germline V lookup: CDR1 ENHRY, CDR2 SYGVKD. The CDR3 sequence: CAIRAGDRANTEAFF. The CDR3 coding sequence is TGTGCCATCAGAGCCGGGGACAGGGCGAACACTGAAGCTTTCTTT.

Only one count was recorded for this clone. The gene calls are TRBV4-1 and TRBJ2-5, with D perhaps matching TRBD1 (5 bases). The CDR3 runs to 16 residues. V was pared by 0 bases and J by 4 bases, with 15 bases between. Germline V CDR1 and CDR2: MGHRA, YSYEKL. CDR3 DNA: TGCGCCAGCAGCCAAGATCGAGGCAGGGTAATAGAGACCCAGTACTTC. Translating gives CASSQDRGRVIETQYF.

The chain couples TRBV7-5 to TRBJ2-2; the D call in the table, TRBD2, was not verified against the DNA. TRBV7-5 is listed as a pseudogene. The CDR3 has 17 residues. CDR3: CVRSSTTRDEDTGELFF. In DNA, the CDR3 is TGTGTCAGAAGCTCAACTACGAGAGATGAGGACACCGGGGAGCTGTTTTTT.

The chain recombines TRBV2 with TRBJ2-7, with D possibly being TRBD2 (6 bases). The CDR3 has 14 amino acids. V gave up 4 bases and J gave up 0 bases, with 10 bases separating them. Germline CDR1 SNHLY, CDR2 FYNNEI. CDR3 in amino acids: CASSVGSGSYEQYF. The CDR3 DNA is TGTGCCAGCAGTGTAGGTAGCGGCTCCTACGAGCAGTACTTC.

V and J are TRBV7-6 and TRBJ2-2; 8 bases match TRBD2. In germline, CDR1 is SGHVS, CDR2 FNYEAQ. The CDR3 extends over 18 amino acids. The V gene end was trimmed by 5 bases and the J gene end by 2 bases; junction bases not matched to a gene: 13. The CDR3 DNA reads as TGTGCCAGCAGCCACCTCCTGCAGCGGGGGCCAAACACCGGGGAGCTGTTTTTT. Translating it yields CASSHLLQRGPNTGELFF.

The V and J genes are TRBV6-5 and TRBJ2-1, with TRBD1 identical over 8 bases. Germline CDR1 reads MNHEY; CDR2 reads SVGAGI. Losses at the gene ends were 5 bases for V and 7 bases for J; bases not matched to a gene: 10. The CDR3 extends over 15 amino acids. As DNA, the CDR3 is TGTGCCAGCAGTCTTCAGGGGGCAAAATGGAATGAGCAGTTCTTC. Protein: CASSLQGAKWNEQFF.

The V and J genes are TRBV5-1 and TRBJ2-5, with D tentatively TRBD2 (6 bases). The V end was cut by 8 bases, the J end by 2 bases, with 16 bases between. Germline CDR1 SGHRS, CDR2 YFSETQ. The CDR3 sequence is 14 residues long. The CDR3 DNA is TGCGCCAGTGCGGGATCTTCACATCAAGAGACCCAGTACTTC. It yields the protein CASAGSSHQETQYF.

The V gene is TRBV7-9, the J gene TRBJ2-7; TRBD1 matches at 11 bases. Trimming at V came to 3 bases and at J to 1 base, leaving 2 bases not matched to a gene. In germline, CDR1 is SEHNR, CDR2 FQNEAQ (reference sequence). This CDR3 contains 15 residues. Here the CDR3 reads CASSLDRGLSYEQYF. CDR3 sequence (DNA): TGTGCCAGCAGCTTGGACAGGGGGCTGTCCTACGAGCAGTACTTC.

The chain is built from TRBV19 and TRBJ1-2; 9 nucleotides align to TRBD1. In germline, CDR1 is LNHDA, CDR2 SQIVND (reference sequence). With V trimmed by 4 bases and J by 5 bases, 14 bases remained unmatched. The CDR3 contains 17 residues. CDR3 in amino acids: CASSKPGTGYSRYGYTF. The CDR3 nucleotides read TGTGCCAGTAGTAAACCCGGGACAGGGTACTCTAGGTATGGCTACACCTTC.

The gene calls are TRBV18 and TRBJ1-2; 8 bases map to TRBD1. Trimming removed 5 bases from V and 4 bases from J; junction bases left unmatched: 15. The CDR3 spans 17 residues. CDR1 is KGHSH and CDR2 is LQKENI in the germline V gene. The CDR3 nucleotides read TGTGCCAGCTCATCCTCATGGACAGGGACGGAGAGCTATGGCTACACCTTC. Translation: CASSSSWTGTESYGYTF.

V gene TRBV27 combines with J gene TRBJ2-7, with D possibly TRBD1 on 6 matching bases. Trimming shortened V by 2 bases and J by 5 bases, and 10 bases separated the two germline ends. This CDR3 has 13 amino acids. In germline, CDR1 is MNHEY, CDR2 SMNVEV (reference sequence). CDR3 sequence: CASSLGQKHEQYF. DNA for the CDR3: TGTGCCAGCAGTTTAGGACAGAAGCACGAGCAGTACTTC.

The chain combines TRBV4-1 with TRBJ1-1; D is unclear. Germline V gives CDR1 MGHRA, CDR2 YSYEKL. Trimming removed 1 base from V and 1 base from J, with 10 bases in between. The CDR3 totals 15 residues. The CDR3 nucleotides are TGCGCCAGCAGCCAAGGTCATACAGCGAACACTGAAGCTTTCTTT. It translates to CASSQGHTANTEAFF.

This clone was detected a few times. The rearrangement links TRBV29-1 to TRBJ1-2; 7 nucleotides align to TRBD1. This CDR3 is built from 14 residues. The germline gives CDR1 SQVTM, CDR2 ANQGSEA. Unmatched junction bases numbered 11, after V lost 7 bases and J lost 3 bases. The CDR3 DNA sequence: TGCAGCGCCGTACCCGGACAGGATCACTATGGCTACACCTTC. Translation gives CSAVPGQDHYGYTF.

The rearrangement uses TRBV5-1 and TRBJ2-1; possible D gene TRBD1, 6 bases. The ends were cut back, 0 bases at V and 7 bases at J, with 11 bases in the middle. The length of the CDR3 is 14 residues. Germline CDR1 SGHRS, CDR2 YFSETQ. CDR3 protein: CASSLGRGPNEQFF. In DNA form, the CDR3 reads TGCGCCAGCAGCTTGGGCAGGGGTCCAAATGAGCAGTTCTTC.

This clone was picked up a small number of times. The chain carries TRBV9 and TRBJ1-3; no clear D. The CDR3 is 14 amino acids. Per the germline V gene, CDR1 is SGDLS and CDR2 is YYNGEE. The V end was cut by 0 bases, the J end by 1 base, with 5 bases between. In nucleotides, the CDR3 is TGTGCCAGCAGCGTAGGGGAGTCTGGAAACACCATATATTTT. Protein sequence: CASSVGESGNTIYF.

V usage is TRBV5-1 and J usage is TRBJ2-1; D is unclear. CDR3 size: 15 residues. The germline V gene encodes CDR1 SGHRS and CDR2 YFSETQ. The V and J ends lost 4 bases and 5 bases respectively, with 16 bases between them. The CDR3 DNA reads TGCGCCAGCAGCCTTGACCCTAGGAAAGACAATGAGCAGTTCTTC. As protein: CASSLDPRKDNEQFF.